This T cell receptor (beta chain) was sequenced in a study of blood T cell repertoires in COVID-19. Study as a whole: PBMCs, B-cell-depleted T cells, or T cells were the source of the cDNA or gDNA that made up the material.

Germline values: CDR1 SGHAT, CDR2 FQNNGV. The CDR3 is made up of 18 amino acids. V was pared by 0 bases and J by 0 bases, with 15 bases between. In the study's own analysis: Using reference gene primer amplification, nucleated cell counts were estimated. Sequencing used immunoSEQ multiplex PCR; TCRdb keeps in-frame clones, though not all of them. V, J and clone size were drawn from that table, and D and trimming were deduced from the DNA. The sample includes 25,000 to 30,000 clones, about two thirds seen only once; the top ten take roughly 20%. The clonotype originates from a boy aged 2 to 10 with active or convalescent COVID-19. Input material: peripheral blood. The chain is built from TRBV11-2 and TRBJ2-1; a possible D gene is TRBD1 (6 bases). CDR3 coding DNA: TGTGCCAGCAGCTTAGAGGCGCAGGGGTTACCCTCCTACAATGAGCAGTTCTTC. Translation: CASSLEAQGLPSYNEQFF.